A selection of T cell receptor beta chains follows, all from one sample in a study of T cell responses to AZD1222 COVID-19 vaccine. TCRdb's copy holds only in-frame clones and misses some; the assay was immunoSEQ multiplex PCR. Among approximately 140,000 clones listed, approximately 94% were seen once. Source: peripheral blood, taken on day 0 of AZD1222 vaccination. The receptors were gathered from an adult in good health. Both conserved end residues are part of each CDR3. Each record gives: J gene, D gene, V gene, CDR3 DNA, CDR3 protein. A D gene is named only where the DNA matches it firmly.

J gene: TRBJ2-1
D gene: -
V gene: TRBV6-5
CDR3 DNA: TGTGCCAGCAGTCCAGAGGCCCGGCACAATGAGCAGTTCTTC
CDR3 protein: CASSPEARHNEQFF

J gene: TRBJ1-5
D gene: -
V gene: TRBV29-1
CDR3 DNA: TGCAGCGTTGAAGATGGAGAGCAGCCCCAGCATTTT
CDR3 protein: CSVEDGEQPQHF

J gene: TRBJ1-1
D gene: -
V gene: TRBV14
CDR3 DNA: TGTGCCAGCAGCCTAAGGGGAGGCACTGAAGCTTTCTTT
CDR3 protein: CASSLRGGTEAFF

J gene: TRBJ1-6
D gene: -
V gene: TRBV11-2
CDR3 DNA: TGTGCCAGCAGCTTAATCCCCCAGGTAGCCCCCCTCCACTTT
CDR3 protein: CASSLIPQVAPLHF

J gene: TRBJ2-1
D gene: -
V gene: TRBV3-1/TRBV3-2
CDR3 DNA: TGTGCCAGCAGCCAAAGGACATCCTCCTACAATGAGCAGTTCTTC
CDR3 protein: CASSQRTSSYNEQFF

J gene: TRBJ2-7
D gene: -
V gene: TRBV3-1/TRBV3-2
CDR3 DNA: TGTGCCAGCAGCCAAGACAGGGGATCCGTTAGCTTTAACTACGAGCAGTACTTC
CDR3 protein: CASSQDRGSVSFNYEQYF

J gene: TRBJ1-1
D gene: -
V gene: TRBV7-9
CDR3 DNA: TGTGCCAGCAGCTTAGTTGGGGCCGCGGGGACTGAAGCTTTCTTT
CDR3 protein: CASSLVGAAGTEAFF

J gene: TRBJ2-3
D gene: -
V gene: TRBV2
CDR3 DNA: TGTGCCAGCAATGTAATCCGGGACACGCAGTATTTT
CDR3 protein: CASNVIRDTQYF

J gene: TRBJ2-7
D gene: TRBD2
V gene: TRBV5-4
CDR3 DNA: TGTGCCAGCAGCCGGGGGGGGTGGAACGACGAGCAGTACTTC
CDR3 protein: CASSRGGWNDEQYF

J gene: TRBJ1-2
D gene: -
V gene: TRBV15
CDR3 DNA: TGTGCCACCAGCAGAGTAGTGGGGGAAGTCTATGGCTACACCTTC
CDR3 protein: CATSRVVGEVYGYTF

J gene: TRBJ1-4
D gene: TRBD1
V gene: TRBV6-5
CDR3 DNA: TGTGCCAGCAGGGACAGGGGGGATGAAAAACTGTTTTTT
CDR3 protein: CASRDRGDEKLFF

J gene: TRBJ2-7
D gene: TRBD2
V gene: TRBV9
CDR3 DNA: TGTGCCAGCAGCCCGCATGAGTGGGGGGGTTACGAGCAGTACTTC
CDR3 protein: CASSPHEWGGYEQYF

J gene: TRBJ2-3
D gene: TRBD1
V gene: TRBV7-6
CDR3 DNA: TGTGCCAGCAGCTCGACAGGGACGACAGATACGCAGTATTTT
CDR3 protein: CASSSTGTTDTQYF

J gene: TRBJ1-2
D gene: TRBD1
V gene: TRBV25-1
CDR3 DNA: TGTGCCAGCAGTGACCCAAGACAGGGAGACGTCTATGGCTACACCTTC
CDR3 protein: CASSDPRQGDVYGYTF

J gene: TRBJ1-5
D gene: TRBD1
V gene: TRBV2
CDR3 DNA: TGTGCCAGCAGTCCGACAGGGGTAGGTCAGCCCCAGCATTTT
CDR3 protein: CASSPTGVGQPQHF

J gene: TRBJ1-3
D gene: -
V gene: TRBV7-8
CDR3 DNA: TGTGCCAGCAGCCCGCGAGGCTCTGGAAACACCATATATTTT
CDR3 protein: CASSPRGSGNTIYF

J gene: TRBJ2-7
D gene: -
V gene: TRBV4-2
CDR3 DNA: TGTGCCAGCAGCCAAGGTTCTAGCCGAGCCTACGAGCAGTACTTC
CDR3 protein: CASSQGSSRAYEQYF

J gene: TRBJ1-2
D gene: -
V gene: TRBV29-1
CDR3 DNA: TGCAGCGTTGCTGGGACTCCTGTTGGTGGCTACACCTTC
CDR3 protein: CSVAGTPVGGYTF

J gene: TRBJ1-5
D gene: -
V gene: TRBV11-2
CDR3 DNA: TGTGCCAGCAGCTCGGGACTGTACAATCAGCCCCAGCATTTT
CDR3 protein: CASSSGLYNQPQHF

J gene: TRBJ2-7
D gene: -
V gene: TRBV15
CDR3 DNA: TGTGCCACCAGCGTACCCAGCCGGCAACAAGTCTACGAGCAGTACTTC
CDR3 protein: CATSVPSRQQVYEQYF

J gene: TRBJ1-4
D gene: -
V gene: TRBV9
CDR3 DNA: TGTGCCAACCCACAGGGATACGAAAAACTGTTTTTT
CDR3 protein: CANPQGYEKLFF

J gene: TRBJ1-2
D gene: TRBD1
V gene: TRBV28
CDR3 DNA: TGTGCCAGCAGCTTACGCGGGACAGGGTACTCCCGAGTCGTCTACACCTTC
CDR3 protein: CASSLRGTGYSRVVYTF

J gene: TRBJ1-1
D gene: -
V gene: TRBV21-1
CDR3 DNA: TGTGCCAGCAGCAAAGAGGAAGGTGCCAACACTGAAGCTTTCTTT
CDR3 protein: CASSKEEGANTEAFF